A single sample gave rise to the 30 T cell receptor beta chains below, sequenced in a study of blood T cell repertoires in COVID-19. The data were produced by immunoSEQ multiplex PCR, yet TCRdb's version contains in-frame clones alone and is incomplete. This table has more than 250,000 clones, 82% appearing once. Sequences were obtained from PBMCs or T cells enriched from blood (not recorded which). These receptors all come from a man aged 35 to 55 who had been exposed to COVID-19.

The chain couples TRBV30 to TRBJ2-7, with TRBD2 matching 8 bases. CDR3 length: 14 residues. CDR1 GTSNPN and CDR2 SVGIG come from the germline V gene (reference sequence). With 8 bases clipped from V and 7 bases from J, the junction kept 16 bases outside the gene matches. The CDR3 DNA sequence: TGTGCCGGCTATCGGATTAGCGGGATGGGTGAGCAGTACTTC. The encoded protein is CAGYRISGMGEQYF.

The sample holds one count of this clone. V usage is TRBV18 and J usage is TRBJ2-2; possible D gene TRBD2, 6 bases. Germline CDR1 KGHSH, CDR2 LQKENI. The CDR3 runs 14 residues. With 3 bases removed from V and 13 bases from J, the gap between germline ends came to 18 bases. The CDR3 here is CASSPVGGSSVLFF. The DNA of the CDR3 is TGTGCCAGCTCACCCGTGGGAGGCTCATCGGTGCTGTTTTTT.

The chain combines TRBV9 with TRBJ1-2; D is undetermined. V gave up 3 bases and J gave up 3 bases, with 12 bases separating them. CDR3 length: 14 residues. Germline V gene sequence: CDR1 SGDLS, CDR2 YYNGEE. The CDR3: CASSARGDDYGYTF. In nucleotides, the CDR3 is TGTGCCAGCAGCGCCCGGGGAGATGACTATGGCTACACCTTC.

This clone came up a few times. This chain links TRBV5-1 with TRBJ1-3, with D unresolved. The CDR3 has 16 amino acids. V was pared by 4 bases and J by 6 bases, with 20 bases between. CDR1 is SGHRS and CDR2 is YFSETQ in the germline V gene. This CDR3 reads CASSQEAGSRANTIYF. Here the CDR3 DNA reads TGCGCCAGCAGCCAGGAGGCCGGGAGTCGAGCAAACACCATATATTTT.

The chain couples TRBV5-6 to TRBJ1-5; tentatively, D is TRBD1 (6 bases). CDR3 length: 15 amino acids. CDR1 is SGHDT and CDR2 is YYEEEE in the germline V gene. V was shortened by 4 bases and J by 5 bases, with 16 bases between the two germline ends. Written as DNA, the CDR3 is TGTGCCAGCAGCCGCCGGGACAATCGTTATCAGCCCCAGCATTTT. The encoded protein is CASSRRDNRYQPQHF.

The V and J genes are TRBV5-4 and TRBJ2-1; D is undetermined. V was shortened by 0 bases and J by 5 bases, with 12 bases between the two germline ends. CDR1 SGHNT and CDR2 YYREEE come from the germline V gene (reference sequence). The CDR3 is made up of 15 amino acids. CDR3: CASSLGASDHNEQFF. In DNA, the CDR3 is TGTGCCAGCAGCTTGGGTGCCAGCGACCACAATGAGCAGTTCTTC. The whole variable domain, remainder taken from reference TRBV5-4 and TRBJ2-1, is ETGVTQSPTHLIKTRGQQVTLRCSSQSGHNTVSWYQQALGQGPQFIFQYYREEENGRGNFPPRFSGLQFPNYSSELNVNALELDDSALYLCASSLGASDHNEQFFGPGTRLTVL.

The J gene is TRBJ2-6, the V gene TRBV5-1; no firm D call. V was shortened by 2 bases and J by 2 bases, with 8 bases between the two germline ends. This CDR3 contains 15 residues. Germline V gene lookup returns CDR1 SGHRS and CDR2 YFSETQ. CDR3 coding DNA: TGCGCCAGCAGCTTACCGGGTGCTGGGGCCAACGTCCTGACTTTC. It is translated as CASSLPGAGANVLTF.

This clone showed up just a few times. The genes are TRBV7-9 and TRBJ1-4; D not resolved. V lost 4 bases to trimming and J lost 0 bases, with 6 bases between them. This CDR3 is 14 amino acids long. CDR1 is SEHNR and CDR2 is FQNEAQ in the germline V gene (reference sequence). CDR3 bases: TGTGCCAGCAGCTCCTACTCAACTAATGAAAAACTGTTTTTT. Amino acid sequence: CASSSYSTNEKLFF. The full variable domain, with the rest looked up from reference TRBV7-9 and TRBJ1-4, is DTGVSQNPRHKITKRGQNVTFRCDPISEHNRLYWYRQTLGQGPEFLTYFQNEAQLEKSRLLSDRFSAERPKGSFSTLEIQRTEQGDSAMYLCASSSYSTNEKLFFGSGTQLSVL.

The chain links TRBV6-5 to TRBJ2-1; TRBD2 matches 8 bases. This CDR3 contains 15 residues. J was trimmed by 8 bases and V by 5 bases; bases with no gene match: 11. Germline CDR1 and CDR2: MNHEY and SVGAGI. CDR3 DNA: TGTGCCAGCAGTCGACTAGCGACATCCGGCGATGAGCAGTTCTTC. Translating gives CASSRLATSGDEQFF.

The CDR3 nucleotides read TGCAGCGTTGGGAGGGGGACAGGGTTAGAGACCCAGTACTTC. Translated: CSVGRGTGLETQYF. The chain employs TRBV29-1 and TRBJ2-5, with 9 nucleotides matching TRBD1. Germline-derived CDR1 and CDR2 are SQVTM and ANQGSEA. V shed 4 bases, J shed 4 bases, and the junction held 7 bases outside the gene matches. CDR3 length equals 14 residues. Full variable domain (remainder filled in from reference TRBV29-1 and TRBJ2-5): SAVISQKPSRDICQRGTSLTIQCQVDSQVTMMFWYRQQPGQSLTLIATANQGSEATYESGFVIDKFPISRPNLTFSTLTVSNMSPEDSSIYLCSVGRGTGLETQYFGPGTRLLVL.

The chain combines TRBV29-1 with TRBJ1-4; 9 bases align to TRBD1. The V segment lost 4 bases and the J segment 7 bases; nucleotides outside the gene matches: 7. Germline V gene lookup returns CDR1 SQVTM and CDR2 ANQGSEA. This CDR3 has 14 residues. CDR3: CSVGTGARGEKLFF. As DNA, the CDR3 is TGCAGCGTTGGGACAGGGGCGCGGGGTGAAAAACTGTTTTTT. The whole variable domain, filled in from reference TRBV29-1 and TRBJ1-4, reads SAVISQKPSRDICQRGTSLTIQCQVDSQVTMMFWYRQQPGQSLTLIATANQGSEATYESGFVIDKFPISRPNLTFSTLTVSNMSPEDSSIYLCSVGTGARGEKLFFGSGTQLSVL.

The CDR3, as DNA: TGTGCCAGCAGTTCCTTATCGCCTATAGGGGGCAGTGGCTACACCTTC. It specifies CASSSLSPIGGSGYTF. V usage is TRBV27 and J usage is TRBJ1-2, with 7 bases fitting TRBD1. J lost 7 bases, V lost 4 bases, and 15 bases had no gene match. The CDR3 sequence is 16 residues long. Germline CDR1 and CDR2: MNHEY and SMNVEV (reference sequence).

The rearrangement links TRBV6-1 to TRBJ1-2; no firm D call. The V gene's germline CDR1 is MNHNS and CDR2 SASEGT. The CDR3 runs to 13 residues. V lost 0 bases and J lost 6, with 8 bases in between. The CDR3 nucleotides read TGTGCCAGCAGTGAAGCGCTTCGGGATGGCTACACCTTC. Its translation is CASSEALRDGYTF.

This clone turned up a few times. Other nucleotide sequences in the sample specify the same CDR3. This chain connects TRBV2 to TRBJ1-3, with D unclear. Germline V CDR1 and CDR2: SNHLY, FYNNEI. This CDR3 is 13 amino acids long. The V end was cut by 7 bases, the J end by 0 bases, with 7 bases between. The CDR3 DNA reads as TGTGCCAGCATGGCAAACTCTGGAAACACCATATATTTT. Its protein product is CASMANSGNTIYF.

The V and J genes are TRBV10-1 and TRBJ1-4, with TRBD1 matching 8 bases. V lost 6 bases and J lost 6; bases outside the gene matches: 6. The CDR3 consists of 14 residues. CDR1 WNHNN and CDR2 SYGVQD come from the germline V gene (reference sequence). CDR3 in amino acids: CASSPGTGDEKLFF. The CDR3 coding sequence is TGCGCCAGCAGCCCCGGGACAGGAGATGAAAAACTGTTTTTT.

The V call is TRBV5-1, the J call TRBJ2-3, with 11 positions matching TRBD2. The CDR3 runs 16 residues. Per germline, CDR1 SGHRS and CDR2 YFSETQ. V dropped 5 bases and J dropped 6; count of bases not matched to a gene: 11. This CDR3 is CASSPALAGDPDTQYF. DNA for the CDR3: TGCGCCAGCAGTCCCGCACTAGCGGGAGATCCGGATACGCAGTATTTT.

The chain is built from TRBV19 and TRBJ2-2; 7 bases are shared with TRBD2. Germline-derived CDR1 and CDR2 are LNHDA and SQIVND (reference sequence). This CDR3 region has 18 residues. V was clipped by 1 base and J by 5 bases; unmatched bases: 13. CDR3 sequence reads: CASSIVPRLAEGTGELFF. Here the CDR3 DNA reads TGTGCCAGTAGTATAGTCCCCCGGCTAGCGGAGGGTACCGGGGAGCTGTTTTTT.

V is TRBV29-1 and J is TRBJ2-7; TRBD2 agrees at 9 bases. CDR1 SQVTM and CDR2 ANQGSEA come from the germline V gene. Trimming took 2 bases from V and 10 from J; bases not matched to a gene: 9. CDR3 length equals 13 residues. The CDR3 DNA is TGCAGCGTTGAACTGGGGACTAGCCCGGATCAGTACTTC. Translation gives CSVELGTSPDQYF.

The V and J genes are TRBV3-1 (or the pseudogene TRBV3-2) and TRBJ1-1; D gene unclear. V shed 2 bases and J shed 2 bases, with 6 bases lying between them. Germline CDR1 is LGHDT and CDR2 is YNNKEL (reference sequence). The CDR3 extends over 13 amino acids. The CDR3 here is CASSQQDNTEAFF. DNA of the CDR3: TGTGCCAGCAGCCAACAGGATAACACTGAAGCTTTCTTT.

The V and J genes are TRBV18 and TRBJ2-7, with 7 bases identical to TRBD1. Germline V gene sequence: CDR1 KGHSH, CDR2 LQKENI. The CDR3 totals 13 residues. Trimming took 3 bases from V and 7 from J; bases not matched to a gene: 6. CDR3 coding DNA: TGTGCCAGCTCACCTGACAGGGTGGGTGAGCAGTACTTC. As protein: CASSPDRVGEQYF.

The chain joins TRBV19 to TRBJ1-2; D ambiguous. With 1 base removed from V and 0 bases from J, the gap between germline ends came to 9 bases. Germline CDR1 reads LNHDA; CDR2 reads SQIVND (reference sequence). The CDR3 extends over 15 amino acids. The CDR3 loop is CASSIVGGANYGYTF. The CDR3 DNA follows: TGTGCCAGTAGTATAGTAGGAGGAGCTAACTATGGCTACACCTTC.

This clone has just a few counts. The genes are TRBV2 and TRBJ2-7; no firm D call. In germline, CDR1 is SNHLY, CDR2 FYNNEI. CDR3 length equals 13 residues. The germline V and J ends were trimmed by 0 bases and 0 bases, with 3 bases remaining between them. The CDR3 loop reads CASSEARSYEQYF. CDR3 in DNA: TGTGCCAGCAGTGAAGCGCGCTCCTACGAGCAGTACTTC.

The chain employs TRBV4-1 and TRBJ2-1; the D gene is possibly TRBD2 (5 bases). The length of the CDR3 is 19 residues. The germline V gene has CDR1 MGHRA and CDR2 YSYEKL. V dropped 0 bases and J dropped 0 bases, with 18 bases sitting between them. As DNA, the CDR3 is TGCGCCAGCAGCCAAGATCCTCCTCGGACTCTCAGCTCCTACAATGAGCAGTTCTTC. Amino acid sequence: CASSQDPPRTLSSYNEQFF.

This sequence joins TRBV30 and TRBJ2-7; D remains ambiguous. Germline CDR1 and CDR2: GTSNPN and SVGIG (reference sequence). This CDR3 spans 11 amino acids. V lost 1 base to trimming and J lost 4 bases, with 5 bases between them. The CDR3 nucleotides are TGTGCCTGGAGTGGGCAGTACGAGCAGTACTTC. Protein product: CAWSGQYEQYF.

Turning to this clone: At one end the junction does not follow the germline gene, possibly because of a read error. The chain combines TRBV12-3 or TRBV12-4 with TRBJ1-2; no clear D gene. The CDR3 length is 13 residues. CDR3 in amino acids: CASSLREDYGYTF. The CDR3, as DNA: TGTGCCAGTAGTTTAAGAGAGGACTATGGCTACACCTTC.

This clone showed up just a few times. The chain carries TRBV12-5 and TRBJ1-6; a weak D match, TRBD1 (5 bases). The germline V gene has CDR1 LGHNT and CDR2 FRNRAP. The CDR3 consists of 16 residues. V was cut by 1 base and J by 6 bases, with 13 bases left in between. CDR3 coding DNA: TGTGCTAGTGGTTTGGCGCAGGGTTATGTTAATTCACCCCTCCACTTT. It is translated as CASGLAQGYVNSPLHF.

The CDR3 region has the DNA TGTGCCAGCAGCGTAGGTAGAGCAGGGACTGAAGCTTTCTTT. The encoded protein is CASSVGRAGTEAFF. The V call is TRBV9, the J call TRBJ1-1, with a possible D match to TRBD1 (5 bases). There are 14 residues in the CDR3. V was shortened by 0 bases and J by 5 bases, with 11 bases between the two germline ends. Germline V gives CDR1 SGDLS, CDR2 YYNGEE.

This clone was seen once. The CDR3: CACSGGRNSPLHF. The CDR3 region has the DNA TGTGCCTGTTCAGGGGGGCGAAATTCACCCCTCCACTTT. The rearrangement joins TRBV30 to TRBJ1-6; the match to TRBD1 covers 7 bases. CDR3 length: 13 amino acids. The germline CDR1 and CDR2 sequences are GTSNPN and SVGIG (reference sequence). V was pared by 6 bases and J by 7 bases, with 6 bases of the junction left unmatched.

The gene calls are TRBV13 and TRBJ1-1; possible D gene TRBD1, 5 bases. V gave up 0 bases and J gave up 7 bases, with 15 bases separating them. The CDR3 is 15 residues long. The germline CDR1 and CDR2 sequences are PRHDT and FYEKMQ (reference sequence). The CDR3, as DNA: TGTGCCAGCAGCTTAGGGGGGCTGGGAAAATTTGAAGCTTTCTTT. This translates into CASSLGGLGKFEAFF.

This clone was detected a few times. The gene calls are TRBV20-1 and TRBJ1-1; a weak D match, TRBD1 (5 bases). The germline CDR1 and CDR2 sequences are DFQATT and SNEGSKA (reference sequence). Trimming took 6 bases from V and 8 from J, leaving 13 bases between them. The CDR3 sequence is 11 residues long. CDR3 sequence: CSAPFAGEAFF. The CDR3 nucleotides read TGCAGTGCCCCTTTCGCAGGGGAAGCTTTCTTT.